The clone carrying this TCR beta chain was picked up one time. Original data processing: For nucleated cells, counts were estimated from reference gene primer amplification. Assay used: immunoSEQ multiplex PCR; TCRdb lists only in-frame clones, some missing. The D gene and trimming were derived from the DNA, and the V and J assignments and clone size from that table. The top ten clones hold 3.1% of a sample with about 270,000 clones, around 82% of them seen once. V lost 4 bases and J 4 bases, leaving 9 bases between the germline ends. Germline V gene data show CDR1 as KGHDR and CDR2 as SFDVKD. This CDR3 is built from 13 residues. This entry is derived from a study of blood T cell repertoires in COVID-19. Study-level information: Some COVID-19 samples were acute and others convalescent; all came from the United States, Italy and Spain. In each case, the material was cDNA or gDNA derived from T cells, B-cell-depleted T cells, or PBMCs.

The specimen sequenced was peripheral blood. The chain carries TRBV24-1 and TRBJ1-2; D gene ambiguous. This sequence was found in a woman younger than 35 with acute or convalescent COVID-19. CDR3 region: CATSDTRFYGYTF. The DNA of the CDR3 is TGTGCCACCAGTGACACACGATTCTATGGCTACACCTTC.